The 26 T cell receptor beta chains listed next were all sequenced from one sample in a study of cytomegalovirus exposure and HLA in healthy donors. The PCR contained 60 Vbeta and 13 Jbeta primers. Measured with immunoSEQ multiplex PCR; TCRdb has only the in-frame clones, and not every one. The sample has 130,000 to 150,000 clones, about 79% seen once. Sequences were obtained from PBMCs. The source is a woman under 40 in good health and CMV-seronegative.

With regard to this clone: The sample contains more than one DNA sequence encoding this CDR3. As DNA, the CDR3 is TGTGCCAGCAGCGTAACAACAGGGTCCTACGAGCAGTACTTC. It is translated as CASSVTTGSYEQYF. The V call is TRBV9, the J call TRBJ2-7, with D tentatively TRBD1 (6 bases). V lost 1 base and J 1 base, leaving 9 bases between the germline ends. Per germline, CDR1 SGDLS and CDR2 YYNGEE. CDR3 length equals 14 residues.

The V and J genes are TRBV6-4 and TRBJ2-1, with 8 bases that match TRBD2. Germline V gene lookup returns CDR1 MRHNA and CDR2 SNTAGT. The V and J ends lost 3 bases and 8 bases, in that order; junction bases with no gene match: 9. The CDR3 runs 15 residues. The DNA of the CDR3 is TGTGCCAGCAGTGAATCCGGGGGGGCTGGGGATGAGCAGTTCTTC. As protein: CASSESGGAGDEQFF.

V gene TRBV5-1 combines with J gene TRBJ2-4, with 9 bases lining up with TRBD2. The CDR3 sequence is 16 residues long. From germline, CDR1 is SGHRS and CDR2 YFSETQ. V dropped 4 bases and J dropped 0; count of bases not matched to a gene: 5. The CDR3 region has the DNA TGCGCCAGCAGCCCCGGGACTAGCCTAGCCAAAAACATTCAGTACTTC. Amino acids: CASSPGTSLAKNIQYF.

The chain recombines TRBV19 with TRBJ1-2, with TRBD1 matching over 9 bases. J was trimmed by 7 bases and V by 7 bases; bases with no gene match: 10. CDR1 is LNHDA and CDR2 is SQIVND in the germline V gene (reference sequence). CDR3 size: 14 residues. CDR3 DNA sequence: TGTGCCAGTACCTCAACAGGGGGCGACGGTGGCTACACCTTC. Residues: CASTSTGGDGGYTF. Together with reference TRBV19 and TRBJ1-2, the CDR3 gives the full variable domain: DGGITQSPKYLFRKEGQNVTLSCEQNLNHDAMYWYRQDPGQGLRLIYYSQIVNDFQKGDIAEGYSVSREKKESFPLTVTSAQKNPTAFYLCASTSTGGDGGYTFGSGTRLTVV.

The chain employs TRBV5-1 and TRBJ1-4; no reliable D call. In germline, CDR1 is SGHRS, CDR2 YFSETQ. The V end was cut by 0 bases, the J end by 4 bases, with 7 bases between. CDR3 size: 14 residues. The CDR3 DNA reads as TGCGCCAGCAGCTTGGATAGTAGTAATGAAAAACTGTTTTTT. As protein: CASSLDSSNEKLFF.

The chain links TRBV4-1 to TRBJ2-3; TRBD1 aligns across 7 bases. The CDR3 has 18 residues. Trimming at V came to 0 bases and at J to 6 bases, leaving 15 bases not matched to a gene. Germline CDR1 MGHRA, CDR2 YSYEKL. The CDR3 DNA reads as TGCGCCAGCAGCCAAGAAGGGGGCGACAGTGGATTATCCGATACGCAGTATTTT. It encodes CASSQEGGDSGLSDTQYF.

The chain combines TRBV14 with TRBJ2-1, with TRBD2 matching over 8 bases. V was pared by 2 bases and J by 6 bases, with 9 bases of the junction left unmatched. There are 16 residues in the CDR3. The germline gives CDR1 SGHDN, CDR2 FVKESK. This CDR3 reads CASSQLGRSGGNEQFF. CDR3 nucleotides: TGTGCCAGCAGCCAACTCGGTAGAAGCGGGGGCAATGAGCAGTTCTTC.

This clone was counted a few times. This chain links TRBV6-1 with TRBJ1-3; a possible D gene is TRBD1 (6 bases). The CDR3 consists of 15 residues. Deletions cut 6 bases from V and 2 bases from J, with 14 bases between. CDR1 is MNHNS, CDR2 SASEGT, per germline. The CDR3 is CASSLQGTPGNTIYF. Here the CDR3 DNA reads TGTGCCAGCAGCTTACAGGGCACTCCTGGAAACACCATATATTTT.

The chain couples TRBV15 to TRBJ1-4, with D tentatively TRBD1 (5 bases). The CDR3 is made up of 16 amino acids. V was pared by 4 bases and J by 10 bases, with 22 bases between. The germline CDR1 and CDR2 sequences are LNHNV and YYDKDF (reference sequence). CDR3 sequence (DNA): TGTGCCACCAGCACCCCTCTAACAGGAGCCGTGGGAAAACTGTTTTTT. Protein product: CATSTPLTGAVGKLFF.

The chain employs TRBV7-3 and TRBJ1-1; perhaps TRBD1 as D (6 bases). From germline, CDR1 is SGHTA and CDR2 FQGTGA. There are 15 residues in the CDR3. V lost 5 bases to trimming and J lost 5 bases, with 18 bases between them. This CDR3 reads CASSTQQGVATEAFF. The DNA for the CDR3 is TGTGCCAGCAGCACCCAACAGGGAGTTGCAACTGAAGCTTTCTTT.

The gene calls are TRBV23-1 and TRBJ1-6; D may be TRBD1 (5 bases). TRBV23-1 is flagged as an ORF with uncertain function. The CDR3 is made up of 15 amino acids. Trimming took off 3 bases at V and 2 bases at J, with 8 bases between the two ends. CDR3 region: CASSHQGAYNSPLHF. DNA of the CDR3: TGCGCCAGCAGTCACCAGGGCGCCTATAATTCACCCCTCCACTTT.

The genes are TRBV25-1 and TRBJ1-5; 7 bases are a match to TRBD1. The germline V gene has CDR1 MGHDK and CDR2 SYGVNS. The ends lost 8 bases at V and 2 bases at J; junction bases unmatched: 6. CDR3 length: 14 residues. This chain's CDR3 is CASQAGGGNQPQHF. The CDR3 nucleotides read TGTGCCAGCCAGGCAGGGGGTGGCAATCAGCCCCAGCATTTT.

This chain joins TRBV7-9 and TRBJ2-1, with D maybe TRBD2 (6 bases). The length of the CDR3 is 17 residues. V lost 5 bases and J lost 1, with 18 bases in between. Germline loops: CDR1 SEHNR, CDR2 FQNEAQ (reference sequence). CDR3 sequence: CASSPPGDSGSYNEQFF. The CDR3 DNA reads as TGTGCCAGCAGCCCACCTGGTGATAGCGGATCCTACAATGAGCAGTTCTTC.

This sequence joins TRBV29-1 and TRBJ1-1; D might be TRBD1 (6 bases). Germline V CDR1 and CDR2: SQVTM, ANQGSEA. The CDR3 has 15 residues. The V end was cut by 6 bases, the J end by 2 bases, with 19 bases between. This CDR3 reads CSVQAYPGQNTEAFF. CDR3 bases: TGCAGCGTCCAAGCCTATCCGGGACAAAACACTGAAGCTTTCTTT.

The V gene is TRBV9, the J gene TRBJ1-1; no clear D gene. V lost 6 bases and J lost 6, with 12 bases in between. Germline-derived CDR1 and CDR2 are SGDLS and YYNGEE. The CDR3 is made up of 12 amino acids. CDR3 amino acids: CASNRPGSEAFF. The CDR3 DNA reads as TGTGCCAGCAATCGACCGGGGTCTGAAGCTTTCTTT.

Only one count was recorded for this clone. The genes are TRBV29-1 and TRBJ2-1; 9 nucleotides agree with TRBD1. Germline loops: CDR1 SQVTM, CDR2 ANQGSEA. This CDR3 spans 16 amino acids. The ends lost 4 bases at V and 1 base at J; junction bases unmatched: 8. In nucleotides, the CDR3 is TGCAGCGTTGTCTCCGGGACAGGGAGTTCCTACAATGAGCAGTTCTTC. Amino acid sequence: CSVVSGTGSSYNEQFF.

About this clone: Other DNA sequences in the same sample also yield this CDR3. The chain employs TRBV7-8 and TRBJ1-2; the D gene is possibly TRBD1 (5 bases). This CDR3 comprises 13 residues. Germline V gives CDR1 SGHVS, CDR2 FQNEAQ. Trimming took off 1 base at V and 8 bases at J, with 11 bases between the two ends. DNA of the CDR3: TGTGCCAGCAGCTTAGGACCAGGGAACGGCTACACCTTC. Residues: CASSLGPGNGYTF. Drawing the rest from reference TRBV7-8 and TRBJ1-2, the complete variable domain is GAGVSQSPRYKVAKRGQDVALRCDPISGHVSLFWYQQALGQGPEFLTYFQNEAQLDKSGLPSDRFFAERPEGSVSTLKIQRTQQEDSAVYLCASSLGPGNGYTFGSGTRLTVV.

For the CDR3, the DNA is TGTGCCAGCAGCCCCCGTTTTGGGCCCCATGAGCAGTTCTTC. Its protein is CASSPRFGPHEQFF. The chain couples TRBV9 to TRBJ2-1; D gene unclear. In germline, CDR1 is SGDLS, CDR2 YYNGEE. This CDR3 comprises 14 residues. V was shortened by 4 bases and J by 8 bases, with 16 bases between the two germline ends. Together with reference TRBV9 and TRBJ2-1, the CDR3 gives the full variable domain: DSGVTQTPKHLITATGQRVTLRCSPRSGDLSVYWYQQSLDQGLQFLIQYYNGEERAKGNILERFSAQQFPDLHSELNLSSLELGDSALYFCASSPRFGPHEQFFGPGTRLTVL.

V gene TRBV11-2 combines with J gene TRBJ2-3; a weak D match, TRBD2 (6 bases). Trimming shortened V by 5 bases and J by 4 bases, and 10 bases separated the two germline ends. The CDR3 consists of 13 residues. The germline CDR1 and CDR2 sequences are SGHAT and FQNNGV. In DNA, the CDR3 is TGTGCCAGCAGCGCGGGACCTCCAGATACGCAGTATTTT. Translating it yields CASSAGPPDTQYF.

The chain carries TRBV11-2 and TRBJ2-1, with a possible D match to TRBD1 (6 bases). V gave up 4 bases and J gave up 5 bases, with 15 bases separating them. Germline lookup yields CDR1 SGHAT and CDR2 FQNNGV. The CDR3 has 15 residues. In DNA form, the CDR3 reads TGTGCCAGCAGCTCCCCGCAGGGGACCGACAATGAGCAGTTCTTC. Protein: CASSSPQGTDNEQFF.

The chain is built from TRBV6-1 and TRBJ2-5; D may be TRBD1 (5 bases). With 7 bases removed from V and 5 bases from J, the gap between germline ends came to 11 bases. The CDR3 has 12 amino acids. Germline loops: CDR1 MNHNS, CDR2 SASEGT. In DNA, the CDR3 is TGTGCCAGCACCCCAGGGTCCGAGACCCAGTACTTC. It translates to CASTPGSETQYF.

The J gene is TRBJ2-5, the V gene TRBV27; tentative D call: TRBD1 (5 bases). Per the germline V gene, CDR1 is MNHEY and CDR2 is SMNVEV (reference sequence). The CDR3 spans 13 residues. V was clipped by 5 bases and J by 7 bases, with 14 bases between them. The CDR3 DNA is TGTGCCAGCAGTCCGGGCCTAAGGGGGACCCAGTACTTC. Translating gives CASSPGLRGTQYF.

This sequence joins TRBV11-2 and TRBJ2-2; 12 nucleotides line up with TRBD2. Germline V lookup: CDR1 SGHAT, CDR2 FQNNGV. The junction had 2 bases not matched to a gene; V was cut back by 0 bases and J by 6 bases. The CDR3 spans 16 residues. The CDR3 bases are TGTGCCAGCAGCTTAGATAGACTAGCGGGGGCCGGGGAGCTGTTTTTT. Translated: CASSLDRLAGAGELFF.

This chain uses TRBV5-4 with TRBJ2-6; 9 bases are shared with TRBD1. J was trimmed by 4 bases and V by 4 bases; bases with no gene match: 9. CDR1 is SGHNT, CDR2 YYREEE, per germline (reference sequence). This CDR3 is built from 17 residues. The CDR3 DNA reads as TGTGCCAGCAGCCCCCCGGGACAGGGTTTCGGGGCCAACGTCCTGACTTTC. Its protein is CASSPPGQGFGANVLTF.

This rearrangement joins TRBV27 to TRBJ1-1, with a weak D call TRBD1 (5 bases). V was pared by 6 bases and J by 4 bases, with 15 bases between. Germline V gene data show CDR1 as MNHEY and CDR2 as SMNVEV (reference sequence). The length of the CDR3 is 14 residues. The CDR3 coding sequence is TGTGCCAGCAGCCCCCTAGGGAGGGGCACTGAAGCTTTCTTT. Translated: CASSPLGRGTEAFF.

The V and J genes are TRBV4-3 and TRBJ2-4, with D possibly being TRBD1 (7 bases). V shed 4 bases and J shed 0 bases, with 25 bases lying between them. Germline V CDR1 and CDR2: LGHNA, YSLEER. The CDR3 is 20 residues long. CDR3: CASSPTYGRGRGLAKNIQYF. CDR3 nucleotides: TGCGCCAGCAGCCCCACCTACGGGCGGGGCAGGGGGTTAGCCAAAAACATTCAGTACTTC.